Sequencing of this T cell receptor (beta chain) was carried out in a study of Tregs in tolerant kidney transplant recipients. As to this clone: The target antigen is unknown.

Study results and caveats: Validation in larger populations is needed because few patients were studied.

This CDR3 spans 16 amino acids. The ends were cut back, 0 bases at V and 1 base at J, with 10 bases in the middle. Germline lookup yields CDR1 SGHRS and CDR2 YFSETQ. Sequenced by immunoSEQ multiplex PCR; TCRdb stores in-frame clones only, minus some. The table records 98,000 or so clones, 90% of them present only once. The receptor comes from a human donor who received a combined kidney and bone marrow transplant. Sequenced material: CD4+ T cells from blood, taken before the transplant. The chain employs TRBV5-1 and TRBJ1-4, with D possibly being TRBD1 (6 bases). The CDR3 DNA follows: TGCGCCAGCAGCTTGGGATCCAGGGGAACTAATGAAAAACTGTTTTTT. Its translation is CASSLGSRGTNEKLFF.